Below are 32 T cell receptor beta chains sequenced from a single sample in a study of blood T cell repertoires in COVID-19. Method: immunoSEQ multiplex PCR; TCRdb's copy keeps in-frame clones and lacks some. The table has roughly 300,000 clones, 87% seen once; the top ten hold 1.5%. Sequencing input: peripheral blood. The receptors here all came from a middle-aged woman who had recovered from COVID-19.

On this clone: Other nucleotide sequences from this sample produce the same CDR3. The chain carries TRBV9 and TRBJ1-1; possible D gene TRBD1, 6 bases. This CDR3 comprises 14 residues. Germline assignment: CDR1 SGDLS and CDR2 YYNGEE. V lost 1 base and J 0 bases, leaving 7 bases between the germline ends. The CDR3 region has the DNA TGTGCCAGCAGCGTAACAGGGCTGAACACTGAAGCTTTCTTT. Translated: CASSVTGLNTEAFF.

A note on this clone: This specimen includes other DNA sequences encoding the same CDR3. The genes are TRBV5-1 and TRBJ1-1; D possibly corresponds to TRBD1 (5 bases). The CDR3 consists of 15 residues. V lost 0 bases to trimming and J lost 0 bases, with 9 bases between them. Germline CDR1 and CDR2: SGHRS and YFSETQ. As DNA, the CDR3 is TGCGCCAGCAGCTTGGCCACAGGACTGAACACTGAAGCTTTCTTT. It codes for CASSLATGLNTEAFF.

The chain carries TRBV9 and TRBJ2-3, with TRBD2 matching 7 bases. This CDR3 has 15 residues. V trimming: 0 bases; J trimming: 4 bases; junction bases outside the gene matches: 5. Germline CDR1 and CDR2: SGDLS and YYNGEE. Written as DNA, the CDR3 is TGTGCCAGCAGCGTAGCGGGGGGATTAGCAGATACGCAGTATTTT. This translates into CASSVAGGLADTQYF.

As concerns this clone: A read error may account for a junction end that differs from germline. The V gene is TRBV19, the J gene TRBJ2-3; D uncertain. The CDR3 runs 13 residues. The V gene's germline CDR1 is LNHDA and CDR2 SQIVND (reference sequence). CDR3 in DNA: TGTGCCAGTAGTGTAGATCTCACAGATACGCAGTATTTT. It is translated as CASSVDLTDTQYF.

V gene TRBV4-1 combines with J gene TRBJ1-6; D not resolved. The germline V gene encodes CDR1 MGHRA and CDR2 YSYEKL. The V end lost 4 bases, the J end lost 8 bases, and 9 bases lay between the germline ends. This CDR3 has 13 amino acids. CDR3 DNA sequence: TGCGCCAGCAGCCGCGGAGCGGATTCACCCCTCCACTTT. Encoded protein: CASSRGADSPLHF.

The V and J genes are TRBV10-3 and TRBJ1-1; D is unclear. CDR3 length: 16 amino acids. The ends were cut back, 11 bases at V and 0 bases at J, with 22 bases in the middle. Germline V CDR1 and CDR2: ENHRY, SYGVKD. The CDR3 bases are TGTGCCGCGTCTCCGTTGGCAGGAGGGATGAACACTGAAGCTTTCTTT. Its translation is CAASPLAGGMNTEAFF.

The chain employs TRBV29-1 and TRBJ2-3, with D tentatively TRBD2 (6 bases). Per germline, CDR1 SQVTM and CDR2 ANQGSEA. The CDR3 totals 13 residues. Trimming shortened V by 2 bases and J by 6 bases, and 12 bases separated the two germline ends. CDR3 loop: CSVERSDYDTQYF. CDR3 coding DNA: TGCAGCGTTGAAAGGTCGGACTACGATACGCAGTATTTT.

V usage is TRBV30 and J usage is TRBJ1-6; D unclear. V lost 2 bases, J lost 0 bases, and 11 bases lay in between. Germline V lookup: CDR1 GTSNPN, CDR2 SVGIG (reference sequence). CDR3 length equals 16 residues. CDR3 nucleotide sequence: TGTGCCTGGAGTTTCTCGGGTAGCTCCTATAATTCACCCCTCCACTTT. Translated, it gives CAWSFSGSSYNSPLHF. Full variable domain (missing parts from reference TRBV30 and TRBJ1-6): SQTIHQWPATLVQPVGSPLSLECTVEGTSNPNLYWYRQAAGRGLQLLFYSVGIGQISSEVPQNLSASRPQDRQFILSSKKLLLSDSGFYLCAWSFSGSSYNSPLHFGNGTRLTVT.

The gene calls are TRBV9 and TRBJ1-1; 11 positions match TRBD1. V shed 3 bases and J 4 bases; nucleotides not matched to a gene: 2. The CDR3 covers 14 residues. Germline CDR1 is SGDLS and CDR2 is YYNGEE. CDR3 nucleotide sequence: TGTGCCAGCAGCGGCGGGACAGGGGGCACTGAAGCTTTCTTT. This translates into CASSGGTGGTEAFF.

The gene calls are TRBV4-3 and TRBJ1-1; the match to TRBD1 covers 7 bases. CDR1 and CDR2 (germline): LGHNA, YSLEER. This CDR3 is 16 amino acids long. The ends lost 1 base at V and 3 bases at J; junction bases unmatched: 8. CDR3 sequence reads: CASSQGKGAGYTEAFF. The CDR3 nucleotides are TGCGCCAGCAGCCAAGGGAAGGGGGCCGGTTACACTGAAGCTTTCTTT.

This rearrangement joins TRBV7-2 to TRBJ1-5; possibly TRBD1 for D (5 bases). Trimming pared 5 bases from V and 7 bases from J, leaving 18 bases between. This CDR3 is 15 amino acids long. The germline gives CDR1 SGHTA, CDR2 FQGNSA. The CDR3 is CASSPQGGVYQPQHF. The CDR3, as DNA: TGTGCCAGCAGCCCTCAGGGAGGGGTCTACCAGCCCCAGCATTTT.

This clone was detected once. This rearrangement joins TRBV2 to TRBJ1-1, with TRBD1 identical over 11 bases. With V trimmed by 9 bases and J by 5 bases, 5 bases remained unmatched. Germline V lookup: CDR1 SNHLY, CDR2 FYNNEI. The CDR3 is 13 amino acids. CDR3 DNA sequence: TGTGCCAGAAGAGGGACAGGGGGAACTGAAGCTTTCTTT. Translation: CARRGTGGTEAFF.

As DNA, the CDR3 is TGTGCCAGCAGCGTACGCGGGACGGGGGGCACAGATACGCAGTATTTT. Its protein is CASSVRGTGGTDTQYF. The chain uses TRBV9 and TRBJ2-3; D may be TRBD2 (6 bases). V was pared by 1 base and J by 1 base, with 13 bases between. Germline CDR1 reads SGDLS; CDR2 reads YYNGEE. The CDR3 covers 16 residues.

The V gene is TRBV2, the J gene TRBJ2-7, with 13 bases lining up with TRBD2. With V trimmed by 4 bases and J by 5 bases, 5 bases remained unmatched. The germline V gene encodes CDR1 SNHLY and CDR2 FYNNEI. The CDR3 length is 15 residues. Written as DNA, the CDR3 is TGTGCCAGCAGTGGGACTAGCGGGGGTTTCCACGAGCAGTACTTC. It codes for CASSGTSGGFHEQYF.

The rearrangement uses TRBV6-6 and TRBJ2-5; D possibly corresponds to TRBD2 (6 bases). V lost 7 bases, J lost 2 bases, and 11 bases lay in between. CDR1 and CDR2 from the germline V gene are MNHNY and SVGAGI (reference sequence). There are 13 residues in the CDR3. CDR3 sequence (DNA): TGTGCCAGCATTGCAAGCGGGCAAGAGACCCAGTACTTC. Its translation is CASIASGQETQYF.

The chain combines TRBV18 with TRBJ2-5; tentative D call: TRBD2 (5 bases). CDR1 is KGHSH and CDR2 is LQKENI in the germline V gene. This CDR3 has 13 residues. Deletions cut 6 bases from V and 5 bases from J, with 13 bases between. CDR3 in amino acids: CASSGVVRETQYF. CDR3 bases: TGTGCCAGCTCCGGGGTAGTGCGGGAGACCCAGTACTTC.

The chain combines TRBV9 with TRBJ2-2, with 7 bases lining up with TRBD1. Trimming cost V 0 bases and J 0 bases; bases outside gene matches: 5. Per germline, CDR1 SGDLS and CDR2 YYNGEE. The CDR3 length is 17 residues. The CDR3 coding sequence is TGTGCCAGCAGCGTAGCCCCCGGGACAGCGAACACCGGGGAGCTGTTTTTT. It yields the protein CASSVAPGTANTGELFF.

The chain has TRBV6-2 or TRBV6-3 and TRBJ2-7, with 9 nucleotides matching TRBD1. Germline assignment: CDR1 MNHEY and CDR2 SVGEGT. V lost 6 bases to trimming and J lost 2 bases; unmatched junction nucleotides: 2. This CDR3 has 13 residues. The CDR3 DNA follows: TGTGCCAGCAGCTGGGACAGGGCCTACGAGCAGTACTTC. Translation: CASSWDRAYEQYF.

The chain joins TRBV27 to TRBJ2-2, with unresolved D. Germline CDR1 is MNHEY and CDR2 is SMNVEV (reference sequence). Trimming shortened V by 5 bases and J by 1 base, and 11 bases separated the two germline ends. The CDR3 contains 15 residues. CDR3 nucleotide sequence: TGTGCCAGCAGTCCCTGGGCAGGGAACACCGGGGAGCTGTTTTTT. This sequence encodes CASSPWAGNTGELFF.

V gene TRBV6-5 combines with J gene TRBJ1-4; D possibly corresponds to TRBD1 (5 bases). The CDR3 spans 13 residues. CDR1 is MNHEY, CDR2 SVGAGI, per germline. The ends were cut back, 6 bases at V and 7 bases at J, with 12 bases in the middle. The CDR3 loop is CASRTGRSEKLFF. As DNA, the CDR3 is TGTGCCAGCAGAACAGGAAGGAGTGAAAAACTGTTTTTT.

The CDR3 sequence is CASPPRQGDNQYSNQPQHF. The CDR3 nucleotides read TGTGCCAGCCCTCCCCGACAGGGGGACAACCAATATAGCAATCAGCCCCAGCATTTT. V usage is TRBV6-4 and J usage is TRBJ1-5; the match to TRBD1 covers 9 bases. Germline V gives CDR1 MRHNA, CDR2 SNTAGT. The V and J ends lost 8 bases and 0 bases, in that order; junction bases with no gene match: 17. The CDR3 runs 19 residues.

CDR3 amino acids: CSASPDSLTEAFF. For the CDR3, the DNA is TGCAGTGCTAGTCCCGACAGTCTCACTGAAGCTTTCTTT. The chain links TRBV20-1 to TRBJ1-1; D is possibly TRBD1 (5 bases). Germline CDR1 is DFQATT and CDR2 is SNEGSKA (reference sequence). The V end was cut by 3 bases, the J end by 4 bases, with 12 bases between. This CDR3 spans 13 amino acids.

Here the CDR3 DNA reads TGTGCCAGCAGTTTACTACAGCCCTACGAGCAGTACTTC. The encoded protein is CASSLLQPYEQYF. The chain joins TRBV12-3 or TRBV12-4 to TRBJ2-7; D not certain. Trimming took 2 bases from V and 2 from J, leaving 7 bases between them. CDR3 length: 13 residues.

V and J are TRBV19 and TRBJ1-3, with TRBD1 matching over 7 bases. Unmatched junction bases numbered 9, after V lost 3 bases and J lost 1 base. Germline CDR1 LNHDA, CDR2 SQIVND (reference sequence). There are 17 residues in the CDR3. CDR3 region: CASSMAGQRYSGNTIYF. The CDR3 DNA sequence: TGTGCCAGTAGTATGGCGGGACAGCGGTATTCTGGAAACACCATATATTTT.

The rearrangement links TRBV5-1 to TRBJ1-1; 12 bases fit TRBD1. This CDR3 contains 15 residues. Germline values: CDR1 SGHRS, CDR2 YFSETQ. Trimming took 2 bases from V and 4 from J; bases not matched to a gene: 3. This CDR3 is CASSFGTGGFTEAFF. DNA of the CDR3: TGCGCCAGCAGCTTCGGGACAGGGGGCTTCACTGAAGCTTTCTTT.

The chain links TRBV5-6 to TRBJ2-5; perhaps TRBD1 as D (6 bases). The CDR3 consists of 14 residues. The V gene lost 2 bases and the J gene lost 5 bases, with 13 bases spanning the gap. Germline V gene data show CDR1 as SGHDT and CDR2 as YYEEEE. CDR3 sequence: CASSFKYRAETQYF. Here the CDR3 DNA reads TGTGCCAGCAGCTTCAAATACAGGGCGGAGACCCAGTACTTC.

The chain is built from TRBV6-2 or TRBV6-3 and TRBJ2-5; D not certain. Trimming shortened V by 2 bases and J by 1 base, and 8 bases separated the two germline ends. This CDR3 is built from 14 residues. The germline CDR1 and CDR2 sequences are MNHEY and SVGEGT. In DNA, the CDR3 is TGTGCCAGCAGTTACCGTGTCAGCCAAGAGACCCAGTACTTC. This codes for CASSYRVSQETQYF.

The chain employs TRBV5-4 and TRBJ1-4; perhaps TRBD1 as D (5 bases). CDR1 is SGHNT, CDR2 YYREEE, per germline (reference sequence). CDR3 length equals 15 residues. Trimming pared 1 base from V and 8 bases from J, leaving 15 bases between. CDR3: CASSLKGQGNEKLFF. The CDR3 DNA follows: TGTGCCAGCAGCTTGAAGGGGCAGGGTAACGAAAAACTGTTTTTT.

The rearrangement joins TRBV6-2 or TRBV6-3 to TRBJ1-1; possible D gene TRBD1, 5 bases. CDR1 is MNHEY and CDR2 is SVGEGT in the germline V gene. The length of the CDR3 is 13 residues. V lost 5 bases and J lost 4, with 11 bases in between. CDR3 sequence: CASSLRVGTEAFF. The CDR3 nucleotides read TGTGCCAGCAGTCTCAGGGTCGGCACTGAAGCTTTCTTT.

The chain employs TRBV7-6 and TRBJ1-2; possible D gene TRBD1, 5 bases. CDR1 SGHVS and CDR2 FNYEAQ come from the germline V gene. The V and J ends lost 5 bases and 7 bases respectively, with 20 bases between them. The CDR3 sequence is 15 residues long. In DNA form, the CDR3 reads TGTGCCAGCAGCACTGGGGGGACGTCCCATAGTGGCTACACCTTC. It translates to CASSTGGTSHSGYTF.

V and J are TRBV19 and TRBJ1-1, with D tentatively TRBD1 (5 bases). The CDR3 is 14 amino acids. Trimming removed 2 bases at V and 2 bases at J, with 9 bases between. The germline V gene encodes CDR1 LNHDA and CDR2 SQIVND (reference sequence). This chain's CDR3 is CASSIRTGNTEAFF. As DNA, the CDR3 is TGTGCCAGTAGTATACGAACAGGTAACACTGAAGCTTTCTTT.

The genes are TRBV10-3 and TRBJ2-7; 12 bases are shared with TRBD1. V dropped 6 bases and J dropped 6; count of bases not matched to a gene: 3. The CDR3 runs to 13 residues. Germline values: CDR1 ENHRY, CDR2 SYGVKD. CDR3 in amino acids: CAIRGDRGREQYF. CDR3 bases: TGTGCCATCAGGGGGGACAGGGGGCGCGAGCAGTACTTC.